Presented here are 19 T cell receptor beta chains from one specimen sequenced in a study of shared clonotypes between healthy human individuals. Using immunoSEQ multiplex PCR, the repertoire was profiled, and TCRdb retains in-frame clones only, with some absent. The repertoire has millions of clones, 85% to 95% of them found once; the top ten carry 0.1% to 0.15%. Material for sequencing was naive CD4+ T cells sorted from blood. Subset reported: CD45RA+ positively selected. Receptors were obtained from a man younger than 35 in good health.

This sequence joins TRBV6-1 and TRBJ2-1; D gene uncertain. CDR1 is MNHNS, CDR2 SASEGT, per germline. V dropped 6 bases and J dropped 4 bases, with 7 bases sitting between them. This CDR3 is 12 amino acids long. The CDR3 spells CASRNLYNEQFF. The CDR3 bases are TGTGCCAGCAGGAACCTATACAATGAGCAGTTCTTC.

The CDR3 loop reads CASSLVSSGNTIYF. In DNA, the CDR3 is TGTGCCAGCAGCTTAGTATCCTCTGGAAACACCATATATTTT. The chain combines TRBV7-9 with TRBJ1-3, with D hard to call. The CDR3 loop spans 14 amino acids. Looked up from germline, CDR1 is SEHNR and CDR2 is FQNEAQ (reference sequence). The V end was cut by 1 base, the J end by 0 bases, with 4 bases between.

The rearrangement joins TRBV6-1 to TRBJ1-3; D call uncertain. CDR1 is MNHNS and CDR2 is SASEGT in the germline V gene. This CDR3 is built from 14 residues. V gave up 4 bases and J gave up 0 bases, with 7 bases separating them. This chain's CDR3 is CASSVDSSGNTIYF. The CDR3, as DNA: TGTGCCAGCAGTGTCGACTCCTCTGGAAACACCATATATTTT.

This sequence joins TRBV10-3 and TRBJ1-5, with TRBD1 as a possible D gene (6 bases). Germline V gene data show CDR1 as ENHRY and CDR2 as SYGVKD. This CDR3 has 15 amino acids. Trimming stripped 3 bases from V and 0 bases from J, with 9 bases between. The CDR3 region is CAISEQGNSNQPQHF. Here the CDR3 DNA reads TGTGCCATCAGTGAACAGGGAAATAGCAATCAGCCCCAGCATTTT.

The count of this clone is one. This sequence joins TRBV7-9 and TRBJ1-5, with 7 nucleotides matching TRBD1. The V and J ends lost 3 bases and 0 bases, in that order; junction bases with no gene match: 2. This CDR3 contains 15 residues. Germline assignment: CDR1 SEHNR and CDR2 FQNEAQ (reference sequence). The CDR3 sequence: CASSFGQDSNQPQHF. In nucleotides, the CDR3 is TGTGCCAGCAGCTTCGGACAGGATAGCAATCAGCCCCAGCATTTT.

The chain employs TRBV11-1 and TRBJ2-5, with D unresolved. Germline V lookup: CDR1 SGHAT, CDR2 FQDESV (reference sequence). The CDR3 sequence is 11 residues long. V shed 8 bases and J shed 2 bases, with 6 bases lying between them. The CDR3 DNA is TGTGCCAGCGCCCTACAAGAGACCCAGTACTTC. Translation gives CASALQETQYF.

The gene calls are TRBV11-2 and TRBJ2-4, with a weak D call TRBD2 (7 bases). The germline V gene has CDR1 SGHAT and CDR2 FQNNGV. The CDR3 has 17 amino acids. V lost 2 bases, J lost 3 bases, and 17 bases lay in between. CDR3 amino acids: CASSLIGAGTLKNIQYF. The DNA of the CDR3 is TGTGCCAGCAGCTTAATAGGAGCGGGGACACTCAAAAACATTCAGTACTTC.

This clone is a singleton in its sample. V is TRBV27 and J is TRBJ2-3; D is possibly TRBD2 (6 bases). Germline values: CDR1 MNHEY, CDR2 SMNVEV (reference sequence). This CDR3 is built from 15 residues. V was cut by 1 base and J by 0 bases, with 8 bases left in between. The CDR3 region is CASSLLTSSTDTQYF. CDR3 coding DNA: TGTGCCAGCAGTTTATTGACTAGTAGCACAGATACGCAGTATTTT.

The chain uses TRBV30 and TRBJ2-2, with D perhaps being TRBD1 or TRBD2 (5 bases each). V lost 4 bases to trimming and J lost 6 bases, with 12 bases between them. CDR3 size: 13 residues. CDR1 GTSNPN and CDR2 SVGIG come from the germline V gene (reference sequence). CDR3 region: CAWKGRRAGELFF. CDR3 sequence (DNA): TGTGCCTGGAAGGGACGGCGCGCCGGGGAGCTGTTTTTT.

The chain uses TRBV9 and TRBJ1-1, with D tentatively TRBD1 (5 bases). V lost 7 bases and J 3 bases, leaving 16 bases between the germline ends. Germline V lookup: CDR1 SGDLS, CDR2 YYNGEE. The CDR3 covers 14 residues. CDR3 DNA sequence: TGTGCCAGCGGGACGTCGGCGGGGGACACTGAAGCTTTCTTT. Protein product: CASGTSAGDTEAFF.

The rearrangement joins TRBV30 to TRBJ1-6, with a weak D call TRBD1 (5 bases). Trimming stripped 0 bases from V and 9 bases from J, with 15 bases between. This CDR3 has 15 amino acids. Germline CDR1 is GTSNPN and CDR2 is SVGIG (reference sequence). CDR3 DNA sequence: TGTGCCTGGAGTGTACTGGCGGGGGTTGGTTCACCCCTCCACTTT. As protein: CAWSVLAGVGSPLHF. Looking up the rest from reference TRBV30 and TRBJ1-6 gives the full variable domain: SQTIHQWPATLVQPVGSPLSLECTVEGTSNPNLYWYRQAAGRGLQLLFYSVGIGQISSEVPQNLSASRPQDRQFILSSKKLLLSDSGFYLCAWSVLAGVGSPLHFGNGTRLTVT.

J is TRBJ2-1 and V is TRBV2; D is undetermined. The length of the CDR3 is 14 residues. V lost 5 bases and J 4 bases, leaving 12 bases between the germline ends. CDR1 SNHLY and CDR2 FYNNEI come from the germline V gene. The CDR3 DNA reads TGTGCCAGCAGTAATCAGGTCCCTTACAATGAGCAGTTCTTC. Translated: CASSNQVPYNEQFF.

The V call is TRBV7-2, the J call TRBJ2-7; tentative D call: TRBD1 (6 bases). The CDR3 is 14 residues long. The ends were cut back, 5 bases at V and 4 bases at J, with 15 bases in the middle. Germline V gives CDR1 SGHTA, CDR2 FQGNSA. CDR3 coding DNA: TGTGCCAGCAGCCCGCGACAGGCCCTATACGAGCAGTACTTC. This codes for CASSPRQALYEQYF.

The chain employs TRBV19 and TRBJ1-1; D gene ambiguous. From germline, CDR1 is LNHDA and CDR2 SQIVND (reference sequence). The CDR3 is 13 residues long. V was trimmed by 6 bases and J by 2 bases, leaving 10 bases between them. The CDR3 region has the DNA TGTGCCAGTAGGACCCGGGTCAACACTGAAGCTTTCTTT. Its protein is CASRTRVNTEAFF.

CDR3 sequence (DNA): TGTGCCAGTATCGCACAGGGACGAACCGGGGAGCTGTTTTTT. It is translated as CASIAQGRTGELFF. J is TRBJ2-2 and V is TRBV19, with a tentative D call TRBD1 (6 bases). This CDR3 region has 14 residues. Between the trimmed V and J ends, which lost 7 bases and 5 bases, there was a span of 14 bases. Germline assignment: CDR1 LNHDA and CDR2 SQIVND (reference sequence). Variable domain in full (rest from reference TRBV19 and TRBJ2-2): DGGITQSPKYLFRKEGQNVTLSCEQNLNHDAMYWYRQDPGQGLRLIYYSQIVNDFQKGDIAEGYSVSREKKESFPLTVTSAQKNPTAFYLCASIAQGRTGELFFGEGSRLTVL.

The J gene is TRBJ2-5, the V gene TRBV19; D may be TRBD1 or TRBD2 (5 bases each). Germline V gives CDR1 LNHDA, CDR2 SQIVND (reference sequence). The CDR3 sequence is 14 residues long. The germline V and J ends were trimmed by 3 bases and 0 bases, with 8 bases remaining between them. The CDR3 region is CASSMGTDQETQYF. CDR3 DNA sequence: TGTGCCAGTAGTATGGGGACGGACCAAGAGACCCAGTACTTC. The full variable domain, in which reference TRBV19 and TRBJ2-5 provide the parts outside the CDR3, is DGGITQSPKYLFRKEGQNVTLSCEQNLNHDAMYWYRQDPGQGLRLIYYSQIVNDFQKGDIAEGYSVSREKKESFPLTVTSAQKNPTAFYLCASSMGTDQETQYFGPGTRLLVL.

The genes are TRBV2 and TRBJ2-5, with a tentative D call TRBD2 (6 bases). The length of the CDR3 is 15 residues. Per the germline V gene, CDR1 is SNHLY and CDR2 is FYNNEI. Trimming took 1 base from V and 1 from J, leaving 10 bases between them. In DNA form, the CDR3 reads TGTGCCAGCAGTGAAGTAGCGGCACCCCAAGAGACCCAGTACTTC. Residues: CASSEVAAPQETQYF.

The chain joins TRBV7-2 to TRBJ2-5, with unresolved D. This CDR3 contains 15 residues. V was trimmed by 1 base and J by 4 bases, leaving 13 bases between them. Germline V gene data show CDR1 as SGHTA and CDR2 as FQGNSA. This CDR3 reads CASSLGQVQSETQYF. In nucleotides, the CDR3 is TGTGCCAGCAGCTTAGGGCAGGTTCAATCAGAGACCCAGTACTTC.

The chain is built from TRBV18 and TRBJ2-2; no clear D. Trimming shortened V by 0 bases and J by 7 bases, and 9 bases separated the two germline ends. Germline V gives CDR1 KGHSH, CDR2 LQKENI. This CDR3 comprises 14 residues. The CDR3, as DNA: TGTGCCAGCTCACCACCGTATCCGGTCGGGGAGCTGTTTTTT. This encodes CASSPPYPVGELFF.